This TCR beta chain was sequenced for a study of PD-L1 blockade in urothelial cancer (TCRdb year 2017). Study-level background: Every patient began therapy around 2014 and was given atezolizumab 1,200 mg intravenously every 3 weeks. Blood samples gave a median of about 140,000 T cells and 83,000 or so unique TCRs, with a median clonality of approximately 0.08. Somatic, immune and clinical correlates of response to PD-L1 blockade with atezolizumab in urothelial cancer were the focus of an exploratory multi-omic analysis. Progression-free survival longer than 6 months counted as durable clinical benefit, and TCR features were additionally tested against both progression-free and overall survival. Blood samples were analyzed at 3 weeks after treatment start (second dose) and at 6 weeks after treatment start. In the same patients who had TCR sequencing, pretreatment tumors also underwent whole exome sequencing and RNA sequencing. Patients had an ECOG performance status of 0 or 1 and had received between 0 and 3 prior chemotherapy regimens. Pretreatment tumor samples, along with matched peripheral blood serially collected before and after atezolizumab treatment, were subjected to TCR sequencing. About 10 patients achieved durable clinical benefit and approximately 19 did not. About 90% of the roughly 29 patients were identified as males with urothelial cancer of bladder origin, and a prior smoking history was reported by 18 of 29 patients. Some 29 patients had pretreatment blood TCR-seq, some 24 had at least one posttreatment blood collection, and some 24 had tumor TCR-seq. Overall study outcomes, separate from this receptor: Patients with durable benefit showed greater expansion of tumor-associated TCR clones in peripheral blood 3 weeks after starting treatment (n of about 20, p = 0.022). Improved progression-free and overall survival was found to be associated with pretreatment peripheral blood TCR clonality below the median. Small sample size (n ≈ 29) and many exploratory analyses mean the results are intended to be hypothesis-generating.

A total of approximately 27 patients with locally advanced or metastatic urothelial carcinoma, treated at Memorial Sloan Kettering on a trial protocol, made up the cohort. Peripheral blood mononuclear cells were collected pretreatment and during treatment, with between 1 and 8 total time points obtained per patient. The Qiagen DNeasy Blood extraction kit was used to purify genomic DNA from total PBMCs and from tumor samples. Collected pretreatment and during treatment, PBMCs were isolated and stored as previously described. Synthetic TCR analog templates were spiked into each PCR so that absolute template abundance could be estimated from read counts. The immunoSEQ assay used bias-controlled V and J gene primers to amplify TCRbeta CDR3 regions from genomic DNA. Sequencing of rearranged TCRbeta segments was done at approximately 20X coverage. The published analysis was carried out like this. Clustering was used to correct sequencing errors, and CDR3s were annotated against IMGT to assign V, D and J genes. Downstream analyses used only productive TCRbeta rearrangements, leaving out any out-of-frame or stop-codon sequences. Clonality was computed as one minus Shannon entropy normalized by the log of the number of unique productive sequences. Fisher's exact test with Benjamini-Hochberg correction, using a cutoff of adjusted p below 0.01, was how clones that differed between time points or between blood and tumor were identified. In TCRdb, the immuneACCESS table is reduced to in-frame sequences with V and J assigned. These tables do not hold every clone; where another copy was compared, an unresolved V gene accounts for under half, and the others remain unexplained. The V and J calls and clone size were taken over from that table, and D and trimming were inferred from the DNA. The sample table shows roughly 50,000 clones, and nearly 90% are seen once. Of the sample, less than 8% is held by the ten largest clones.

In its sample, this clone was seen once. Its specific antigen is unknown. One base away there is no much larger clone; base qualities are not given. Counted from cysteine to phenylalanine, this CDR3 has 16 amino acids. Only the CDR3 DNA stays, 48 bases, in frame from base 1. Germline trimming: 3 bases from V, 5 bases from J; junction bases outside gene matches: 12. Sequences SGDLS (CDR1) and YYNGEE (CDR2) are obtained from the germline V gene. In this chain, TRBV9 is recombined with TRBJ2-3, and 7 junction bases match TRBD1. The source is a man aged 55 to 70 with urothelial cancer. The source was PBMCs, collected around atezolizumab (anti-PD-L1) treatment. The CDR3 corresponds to CASSARQGPSIDTQYF. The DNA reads TGTGCCAGCAGCGCCAGACAGGGTCCCTCCATAGATACGCAGTATTTT.